The 15 T cell receptor beta chains listed next were all sequenced from one sample in a study of blood T cell repertoires in COVID-19. Clones were read by immunoSEQ multiplex PCR, and TCRdb kept only the in-frame ones, dropping some. The top ten clones hold 4% to 5.5% of a sample with under 500,000 clones, roughly 91% of them seen once. Material for sequencing was peripheral blood. The receptor set was obtained from a woman aged 25 to 39 with acute or convalescent COVID-19.

V is TRBV11-2 and J is TRBJ2-1; D call uncertain. V was clipped by 5 bases and J by 2 bases, with 13 bases between them. CDR3 size: 15 residues. CDR1 is SGHAT, CDR2 FQNNGV, per germline. DNA of the CDR3: TGTGCCAGCAGCCAAGCATCATCCACCTACAATGAGCAGTTCTTC. Its translation: CASSQASSTYNEQFF.

A single count supports this clone. The chain uses TRBV10-3 and TRBJ2-3, with 8 bases lining up with TRBD2. This CDR3 region has 15 residues. Germline lookup yields CDR1 ENHRY and CDR2 SYGVKD. V was pared by 3 bases and J by 3 bases, with 5 bases of the junction left unmatched. CDR3 in DNA: TGTGCCATCAGTGACCCCGGGGGGGGTACAGATACGCAGTATTTT. Translating it yields CAISDPGGGTDTQYF.

The chain has TRBV9 and TRBJ2-2; D may be TRBD2 (5 bases). CDR1 and CDR2 (germline): SGDLS, YYNGEE. The V and J ends lost 0 bases and 7 bases respectively, with 7 bases between them. The CDR3 is 13 amino acids. The CDR3 DNA follows: TGTGCCAGCAGCGTAGAAGGAGGCGGGGAGCTGTTTTTT. It specifies CASSVEGGGELFF.

V usage is TRBV2 and J usage is TRBJ1-6, with 9 bases matching TRBD1. The CDR3 runs to 14 residues. Per germline, CDR1 SNHLY and CDR2 FYNNEI. V was clipped by 8 bases and J by 14 bases; unmatched bases: 13. The CDR3 loop reads CASGEGQGSVTLHF. The CDR3 region has the DNA TGTGCCAGCGGGGAAGGACAGGGGAGCGTGACCCTCCACTTT.

V is TRBV24-1 and J is TRBJ2-1, with 7 nucleotides matching TRBD1. CDR1 KGHDR and CDR2 SFDVKD come from the germline V gene. J was trimmed by 8 bases and V by 5 bases; bases with no gene match: 20. This CDR3 is 18 amino acids long. As DNA, the CDR3 is TGTGCCACCAGTGGCGAGAGACAGGGAACTCCCAGTTCCTATGAGCAGTTCTTC. Translating it yields CATSGERQGTPSSYEQFF.

The table lists this clone with a few counts. The chain uses TRBV30 and TRBJ2-1; 7 bases align to TRBD2. Germline V gives CDR1 GTSNPN, CDR2 SVGIG (reference sequence). V gave up 2 bases and J gave up 2 bases; unmatched junction bases: 3. The CDR3 consists of 14 residues. CDR3 loop: CAWSLSGTYNEQFF. The CDR3 DNA follows: TGTGCCTGGAGTCTCAGCGGGACCTACAATGAGCAGTTCTTC.

J is TRBJ2-5 and V is TRBV28, with 7 bases that match TRBD2. Per germline, CDR1 MDHEN and CDR2 SYDVKM. This CDR3 is built from 13 residues. With 6 bases clipped from V and 5 bases from J, the junction kept 6 bases outside the gene matches. CDR3 coding DNA: TGTGCCAGCAGCCTCCTAGCGGCGGAGACCCAGTACTTC. Protein: CASSLLAAETQYF.

The chain uses TRBV12-5 and TRBJ1-2; D ambiguous. The CDR3 runs to 13 residues. The germline V gene encodes CDR1 LGHNT and CDR2 FRNRAP. The V gene lost 2 bases and the J gene lost 11 bases, with 15 bases spanning the gap. DNA of the CDR3: TGTGCTAGTGGTTTGAGTCGTCAGGCCGTATACACCTTC. It is translated as CASGLSRQAVYTF.

The chain is built from TRBV10-1 and TRBJ2-1; 9 nucleotides agree with TRBD2. The germline V gene encodes CDR1 WNHNN and CDR2 SYGVQD (reference sequence). The J segment lost 3 bases and the V segment lost 8 bases, leaving 5 bases of the junction unmatched. The CDR3 length is 14 residues. The CDR3 region has the DNA TGCGCCAGCGCTAGCGGGGTCTACTACAATGAGCAGTTCTTC. Protein product: CASASGVYYNEQFF.

CDR3 amino acids: CASSLAVGRTYEQYF. The CDR3 DNA reads TGCGCCAGCAGCTTGGCCGTGGGCAGGACCTACGAGCAGTACTTC. The chain is built from TRBV5-1 and TRBJ2-7; D remains ambiguous. Germline CDR1 SGHRS, CDR2 YFSETQ. Between the trimmed V and J ends, which lost 0 bases and 2 bases, there was a span of 12 bases. The CDR3 contains 15 residues.

The chain employs TRBV5-5 and TRBJ2-1, with no clear D. The CDR3 has 13 amino acids. Trimming cost V 4 bases and J 12 bases, with 17 bases left between them. Germline-derived CDR1 and CDR2 are SGHKS and YYEKEE (reference sequence). CDR3 DNA: TGTGCCAGCAGCCGGGTAGATATCCCTGGGCAGTTCTTC. The encoded protein is CASSRVDIPGQFF. Variable domain in full (rest from reference TRBV5-5 and TRBJ2-1): DAGVTQSPTHLIKTRGQQVTLRCSPISGHKSVSWYQQVLGQGPQFIFQYYEKEERGRGNFPDRFSARQFPNYSSELNVNALLLGDSALYLCASSRVDIPGQFFGPGTRLTVL.

The chain carries TRBV18 and TRBJ2-2; 10 bases are a match to TRBD1. J lost 4 bases, V lost 2 bases, and 4 bases had no gene match. This CDR3 has 16 residues. Germline V gene lookup returns CDR1 KGHSH and CDR2 LQKENI. The CDR3 nucleotides read TGTGCCAGCTCACCATTGACAGGGGGCTTCACCGGGGAGCTGTTTTTT. Its translation: CASSPLTGGFTGELFF. Together with reference TRBV18 and TRBJ2-2, the CDR3 gives the full variable domain: NAGVMQNPRHLVRRRGQEARLRCSPMKGHSHVYWYRQLPEEGLKFMVYLQKENIIDESGMPKERFSAEFPKEGPSILRIQQVVRGDSAAYFCASSPLTGGFTGELFFGEGSRLTVL.

The rearrangement links TRBV27 to TRBJ2-1; TRBD1 matches at 8 bases. CDR1 is MNHEY, CDR2 SMNVEV, per germline (reference sequence). V trimming: 6 bases; J trimming: 5 bases; junction bases outside the gene matches: 9. This CDR3 comprises 15 residues. The CDR3 protein is CASRSLIQGDNEQFF. DNA of the CDR3: TGTGCCAGCAGATCCCTCATACAGGGGGACAATGAGCAGTTCTTC.

The chain uses TRBV7-8 and TRBJ1-5, with 8 bases fitting TRBD1. Looked up from germline, CDR1 is SGHVS and CDR2 is FQNEAQ. V gave up 0 bases and J gave up 0 bases; unmatched junction bases: 10. This CDR3 is built from 19 residues. The CDR3 here is CASSLARVWDRNSNQPQHF. CDR3 DNA sequence: TGTGCCAGCAGCTTAGCTCGCGTATGGGACAGGAATAGCAATCAGCCCCAGCATTTT.

The chain employs TRBV30 and TRBJ2-1; either TRBD1 or TRBD2 may supply D (5 bases each). In germline, CDR1 is GTSNPN, CDR2 SVGIG (reference sequence). The germline V and J ends were trimmed by 5 bases and 4 bases, with 12 bases remaining between them. The CDR3 extends over 13 amino acids. CDR3 nucleotides: TGTGCCTGGGGGGGAGAACTTTACAATGAGCAGTTCTTC. Its translation: CAWGGELYNEQFF.